This TCR beta chain was obtained from a study of blood T cell repertoires in COVID-19. Study-level information: The United States, Italy and Spain provided the acute and convalescent COVID-19 samples.

Trimming shortened V by 5 bases and J by 4 bases, and 16 bases separated the two germline ends. CDR3 length equals 15 residues. Germline assignment: CDR1 SGHVS and CDR2 FNYEAQ. Here immunoSEQ multiplex PCR was the method, and the copy in TCRdb shows in-frame clones only, minus some. The sample contains approximately 78,000 clones, approximately 91% of which appear only once. The source material was peripheral blood. The rearrangement links TRBV7-6 to TRBJ2-3; no reliable D call. The TCR was taken from a man aged 50 to 60 with acute or convalescent COVID-19. CDR3 nucleotide sequence: TGTGCCAGCAGCCCTAGTCTGGGTAACGCAGATACGCAGTATTTT. Protein sequence: CASSPSLGNADTQYF.